The present TCR beta chain was sequenced within a study of CD8 T cells in ankylosing spondylitis. As regards this clonotype: Its target is unknown.

With molecular barcodes, quantitative 5'-RACE was used to make the TCR beta libraries. MiXCR, run by TCRdb on the 5' RACE reads, gives a single entry per CDR3 protein. The sample includes approximately 440,000 distinct CDR3 sequences, roughly 15% of them seen just once. Study-wide results and caveats: Seven or eight highly homologous variants formed a TCR beta motif that appeared characteristic of ankylosing spondylitis blood. Prior work had noted some motif variants in reactive arthritis blood and synovial fluid. Clones linked to disease were reported to show significant enrichment in matched ankylosing spondylitis synovial fluid.

This CDR3 is built from 21 residues. Sequenced input: blood, either unsorted or a sorted T cell fraction (not recorded which). The chain couples TRBV21-1 to TRBJ2-1; the table gives TRBD2 as D, unverified against the DNA. TRBV21-1 is reported as a pseudogene. The TCR comes from a male donor with ankylosing spondylitis. The CDR3 is CASTGSKGLAGGPSQINEQFF. In DNA form, the CDR3 reads TGTGCCAGCACCGGCTCTAAGGGACTAGCGGGAGGGCCGTCCCAAATCAATGAGCAGTTCTTC.